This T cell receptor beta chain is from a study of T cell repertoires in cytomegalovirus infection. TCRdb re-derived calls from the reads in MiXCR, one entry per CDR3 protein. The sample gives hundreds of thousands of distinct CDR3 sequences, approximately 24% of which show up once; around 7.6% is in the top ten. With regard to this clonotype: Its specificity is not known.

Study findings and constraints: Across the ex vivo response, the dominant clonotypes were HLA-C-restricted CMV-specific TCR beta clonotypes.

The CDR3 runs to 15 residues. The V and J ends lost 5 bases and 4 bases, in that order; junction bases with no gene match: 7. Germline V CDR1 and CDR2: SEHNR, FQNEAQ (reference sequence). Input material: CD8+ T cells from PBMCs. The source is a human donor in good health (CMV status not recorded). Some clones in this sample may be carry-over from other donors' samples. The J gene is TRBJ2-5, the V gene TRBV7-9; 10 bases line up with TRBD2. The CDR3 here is CASSPTGLARETQYF. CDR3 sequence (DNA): TGTGCCAGCAGCCCGACGGGACTAGCGAGAGAGACCCAGTACTTC.